This TCR beta chain was identified in a study of identical twins (dated by TCRdb to the mid-2010s). Concerning the study at large: To test whether fetal clonotypes persist, the study used deep sequencing on TCR alpha and beta repertoires from monozygotic twins, unrelated adults of various ages, and cord blood. To rule out contamination, the twin experiments were replicated at different times with different library preparation protocols.

Results and caveats for the whole study, not just this receptor: Recombination models systematically underestimated out-of-frame TCR alpha sharing in monozygotic twins but agreed with sharing between unrelated individuals. Invariant T cells such as MAIT and iNKT could partly confound zero-insertion analyses, although diverse VJ usage argued against such confounding for most clonotypes. Abundant cord blood beta clonotypes had fewer insertions, young adult naive repertoires showed a similar but weaker trend, and memory repertoires showed no such trend. Because the same donors could not be followed over many years, conclusions were based on cross-sectional statistical analysis. In beta out-of-frame sequences, excess twin sharing was weaker, because having fewer shared sequences lowered the signal-to-noise ratio. Compared with coincidental sharing between unrelated individuals, out-of-frame TCR alpha sequences shared between twins had an excess of sequences with low generation probability.

This clonotype turned up a few times. This clone's antigen is unknown. No much larger clone is present one base from it, and per-base qualities are unavailable. Every donor was a healthy Caucasian. Three pairs of female monozygotic twins, all aged about 18 to 30 years, were included in the twin cohort. RNA for TCR libraries was isolated from peripheral blood mononuclear cells. Trimming removed 4 bases from V and 5 bases from J; the gene matches leave 11 bases unexplained. There are 16 amino acids in the CDR3, from cysteine to phenylalanine inclusive. Left in the record is the CDR3 DNA by itself, 48 bases read in frame from the first base. Via the germline V gene (reference sequence), CDR1 is LNHNV and CDR2 YYDKDF. The library relied on 5' RACE. The sequencing machine was an Illumina HiSeq 2000. Template switching added a universal primer binding site, and the final cDNA carried a unique molecular identifier that allowed TCR cDNA molecules to be counted accurately. Specific primers in the conserved constant-segment region were used to synthesize first-strand cDNA for the TCR alpha and beta chains. To control for contamination, every cDNA library was double barcoded, receiving both a SMART-Mk sample barcode and Illumina barcodes. Two successive PCR steps introduced TruSeq adapter sequences along with Illumina sample barcodes. The TCR alpha and beta cDNA libraries were sequenced on the Illumina HiSeq platform using custom primers. The study's own analysis went as follows. Unique molecular identifiers were extracted from raw reads with MiGEC, and CDR3 positions were determined with MiXCR. For each individual, recombination models were inferred using an EM algorithm with the repgenHMM and IGoR tools. Shared clonotypes were analyzed with the tcR package in R, and sharing was normalized by the product of cloneset sizes. To study raw recombination without the effects of thymic and clonal selection, out-of-frame nonproductive sequences were analyzed. TCRdb ran its own pipeline on the public reads, namely fastp trimming at Q25 and MiXCR clone calling, and kept in-frame beta chains. Here each entry gathers all rows of one CDR3 protein and keeps the most common genes and DNA. TCRdb, rather than the study authors, made the V and J calls. Present in this sample are hundreds of thousands of distinct CDR3 sequences, 8% to 9% of which were seen just once. More than 0.75% of the sample is held by the ten biggest clonotypes.

These data were also reused for a study on yellow fever vaccine responses in identical twins. Per that second paper: According to the authors, in identical twins the way T cells responded to vaccination appeared partly convergent and partly personalized. The study precisely tracked vaccine-responding T cell clones in identical twins.

The chain couples TRBV15 to TRBJ2-7; a stretch of 10 junction bases matches TRBD2. Source material: PBMCs. The source is a woman between 18 and 29 years old in good health. This receptor carries the CDR3 CATSIGAGGPSNEQYF. The base sequence is TGTGCCACCAGCATTGGAGCGGGAGGGCCTTCCAACGAGCAGTACTTC.